The 12 T cell receptor beta chains listed next were all sequenced from one sample in a study of blood T cell repertoires in COVID-19. Sequenced by immunoSEQ multiplex PCR; TCRdb stores in-frame clones only, minus some. The sample yields some 110,000 clones, 70% to 90% seen once. Sequencing used peripheral blood. These receptors were collected from a man between 40 and 49 years old with acute or convalescent COVID-19.

The CDR3 is CASSDAGTPKNSDTQYF. DNA of the CDR3: TGTGCCAGCAGTGACGCCGGGACACCCAAAAACTCAGATACGCAGTATTTT. The J gene is TRBJ2-3, the V gene TRBV6-1; TRBD1 might be the D (6 bases). V was pared by 3 bases and J by 4 bases, with 20 bases between. The CDR3 covers 17 residues. From germline, CDR1 is MNHNS and CDR2 SASEGT.

The chain joins TRBV6-5 to TRBJ2-5; the D gene is possibly TRBD2 (5 bases). The CDR3 is 11 residues long. With 6 bases removed from V and 4 bases from J, the gap between germline ends came to 6 bases. Per the germline V gene, CDR1 is MNHEY and CDR2 is SVGAGI. CDR3 coding DNA: TGTGCCAGCAGCGCGGGAGAGACCCAGTACTTC. It translates to CASSAGETQYF.

The chain couples TRBV11-2 to TRBJ1-3; 11 bases line up with TRBD1. The germline CDR1 and CDR2 sequences are SGHAT and FQNNGV. V shed 3 bases and J 3 bases; nucleotides not matched to a gene: 4. The length of the CDR3 is 16 residues. The DNA of the CDR3 is TGTGCCAGCAGCTTTGGACAGGGGGCGGTTGGAAACACCATATATTTT. Its translation: CASSFGQGAVGNTIYF.

This clone was picked up a small number of times. This chain joins TRBV4-2 and TRBJ1-5; TRBD1 is a possible D gene (5 bases). Germline V lookup: CDR1 LGHNA, CDR2 YNFKEQ. The V end was cut by 1 base, the J end by 5 bases, with 9 bases between. The CDR3 contains 14 residues. The CDR3, as DNA: TGTGCCAGCAGCCAAGGTGGGGGGGATCAGCCCCAGCATTTT. It is translated as CASSQGGGDQPQHF.

The chain joins TRBV5-5 to TRBJ2-7, with D perhaps matching TRBD1 (5 bases). The CDR3 loop spans 13 amino acids. Trimming shortened V by 1 base and J by 2 bases, and 7 bases separated the two germline ends. The germline CDR1 and CDR2 sequences are SGHKS and YYEKEE (reference sequence). DNA for the CDR3: TGTGCCAGCAGCTTGTCACAGGCCTACGAGCAGTACTTC. This sequence encodes CASSLSQAYEQYF.

This clone has a handful of counts. The chain joins TRBV9 to TRBJ1-1, with TRBD1 identical over 10 bases. Germline CDR1 SGDLS, CDR2 YYNGEE. The CDR3 is 15 residues long. Losses at the gene ends were 2 bases for V and 3 bases for J; bases not matched to a gene: 4. CDR3 DNA: TGTGCCAGCAGCGTCGGGACAGGGGTTGACACTGAAGCTTTCTTT. Translating gives CASSVGTGVDTEAFF. The complete variable domain, with remaining parts taken from reference TRBV9 and TRBJ1-1, reads DSGVTQTPKHLITATGQRVTLRCSPRSGDLSVYWYQQSLDQGLQFLIQYYNGEERAKGNILERFSAQQFPDLHSELNLSSLELGDSALYFCASSVGTGVDTEAFFGQGTRLTVV.

The rearrangement joins TRBV28 to TRBJ1-1; D is uncertain. The CDR3 covers 15 residues. CDR1 is MDHEN, CDR2 SYDVKM, per germline. Deletions cut 6 bases from V and 0 bases from J, with 14 bases between. As DNA, the CDR3 is TGTGCCAGCAGCCCTCGAACGGGTGTGAACACTGAAGCTTTCTTT. Amino acid sequence: CASSPRTGVNTEAFF.

This clone appeared once. This chain connects TRBV6-5 to TRBJ1-2, with TRBD1 matching 7 bases. Unmatched junction bases numbered 4, after V lost 6 bases and J lost 0 bases. This CDR3 region has 14 residues. In germline, CDR1 is MNHEY, CDR2 SVGAGI. The CDR3 sequence is CASSPTGTNYGYTF. In nucleotides, the CDR3 is TGTGCCAGCAGCCCGACAGGGACTAACTATGGCTACACCTTC.

J is TRBJ1-1 and V is TRBV7-2; D is unclear. The germline CDR1 and CDR2 sequences are SGHTA and FQGNSA. The CDR3 contains 15 residues. Trimming left V 0 bases short and J 1 base short, with 9 bases between. The CDR3 here is CASSLARHSNTEAFF. DNA for the CDR3: TGTGCCAGCAGCTTAGCGAGACATTCGAACACTGAAGCTTTCTTT.

The chain recombines TRBV7-2 with TRBJ1-6; no clear D. Germline assignment: CDR1 SGHTA and CDR2 FQGNSA. The CDR3 has 12 residues. V gave up 3 bases and J gave up 7 bases, with 4 bases separating them. CDR3 sequence (DNA): TGTGCCAGCAGCTTCAGGAATTCACCCCTCCACTTT. It is translated as CASSFRNSPLHF.

The chain's CDR3 is CASSPRVTGGRQPQHF. Written as DNA, the CDR3 is TGTGCCAGTAGTCCTCGTGTGACAGGGGGCAGGCAGCCCCAGCATTTT. The V and J genes are TRBV19 and TRBJ1-5, with TRBD1 matching 10 bases. V shed 5 bases and J 7 bases; nucleotides not matched to a gene: 11. The length of the CDR3 is 16 residues. Germline V gene data show CDR1 as LNHDA and CDR2 as SQIVND (reference sequence).

V and J are TRBV19 and TRBJ1-5; no clear D gene. CDR3 size: 14 residues. The V end lost 3 bases, the J end lost 3 bases, and 9 bases lay between the germline ends. Per germline, CDR1 LNHDA and CDR2 SQIVND (reference sequence). The CDR3 sequence: CASSIAGTNQPQHF. DNA for the CDR3: TGTGCCAGTAGTATCGCGGGCACCAATCAGCCCCAGCATTTT.